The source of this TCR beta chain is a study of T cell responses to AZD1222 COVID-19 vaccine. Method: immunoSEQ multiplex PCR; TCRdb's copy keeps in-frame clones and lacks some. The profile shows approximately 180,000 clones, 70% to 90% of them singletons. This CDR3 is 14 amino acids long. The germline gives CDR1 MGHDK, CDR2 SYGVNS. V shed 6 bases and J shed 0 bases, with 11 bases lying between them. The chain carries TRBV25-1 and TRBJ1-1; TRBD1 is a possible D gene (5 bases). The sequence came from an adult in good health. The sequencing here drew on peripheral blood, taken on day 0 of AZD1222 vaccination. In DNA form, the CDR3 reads TGTGCCAGCAGCCCGATGACAGTGAACACTGAAGCTTTCTTT. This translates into CASSPMTVNTEAFF.